These 25 T cell receptor beta chains share one sample of origin, sequenced in a study of blood T cells in healthy people across ages. PCR was performed a second time for about 6 to 12 cycles using a sample-barcoded 5' primer and a J-beta primer mix. TCRdb independently ran MiXCR on the 5' RACE reads; one entry per CDR3 protein. In the table there are around 1,000,000 distinct CDR3 sequences, 20% to 25% of which are singletons. This same sample was also taken into another study, of T cells of mothers and their children.

The sequenced sample was blood. Receptors originate from a girl aged 2-10 years in good health.

This CDR3 is CASRRTPEDNEQFF. The CDR3 nucleotides read TGCGCCAGCAGAAGGACACCTGAGGACAATGAGCAGTTCTTC. V and J are TRBV5-1 and TRBJ2-1, with D maybe TRBD1 (5 bases). V shed 5 bases and J shed 5 bases, with 14 bases lying between them. Germline assignment: CDR1 SGHRS and CDR2 YFSETQ. The CDR3 has 14 residues.

This sequence joins TRBV20-1 and TRBJ2-7, with 15 bases matching TRBD2. This CDR3 contains 15 residues. Trimming at V came to 3 bases and at J to 6 bases, leaving 6 bases not matched to a gene. Germline CDR1 is DFQATT and CDR2 is SNEGSKA (reference sequence). CDR3 sequence: CSARPGLAGGSEQYF. CDR3 nucleotide sequence: TGCAGTGCTAGGCCGGGACTAGCGGGGGGAAGCGAGCAGTACTTC.

In this sample, this clonotype turned up many times. The chain uses TRBV5-1 and TRBJ2-5; possibly TRBD1 for D (5 bases). CDR3 length: 13 amino acids. Between the trimmed V and J ends, which lost 3 bases and 2 bases, there was a span of 8 bases. Germline-derived CDR1 and CDR2 are SGHRS and YFSETQ. The CDR3, as DNA: TGCGCCAGCAGCTCTCAGGGACAAGAGACCCAGTACTTC. It translates to CASSSQGQETQYF.

This clonotype was recorded once. The chain uses TRBV28 and TRBJ1-1, with a possible D match to TRBD1 (5 bases). V was pared by 7 bases and J by 1 base, with 16 bases between. The germline V gene encodes CDR1 MDHEN and CDR2 SYDVKM. This CDR3 is 15 amino acids long. The CDR3 DNA follows: TGTGCCAGCACCCTTGGCGGGGGATCGAACACTGAAGCTTTCTTT. It codes for CASTLGGGSNTEAFF.

The chain recombines TRBV28 with TRBJ2-2, with D possibly TRBD1 on 5 matching bases. Trimming shortened V by 2 bases and J by 5 bases, and 12 bases separated the two germline ends. Germline V CDR1 and CDR2: MDHEN, SYDVKM. There are 15 residues in the CDR3. In nucleotides, the CDR3 is TGTGCCAGCAGTTTAAGCATTCAGGGAACCGGGGAGCTGTTTTTT. This sequence encodes CASSLSIQGTGELFF.

This clonotype was counted many times. The gene calls are TRBV29-1 and TRBJ1-2; D not resolved. This CDR3 spans 10 amino acids. V lost 0 bases and J lost 8, with 4 bases in between. Germline V gene sequence: CDR1 SQVTM, CDR2 ANQGSEA. The CDR3 bases are TGCAGCGTTGAAGAGGGCGGCTACACCTTC. It specifies CSVEEGGYTF. Based on the CDR3 plus reference TRBV29-1 and TRBJ1-2, the full variable domain is SAVISQKPSRDICQRGTSLTIQCQVDSQVTMMFWYRQQPGQSLTLIATANQGSEATYESGFVIDKFPISRPNLTFSTLTVSNMSPEDSSIYLCSVEEGGYTFGSGTRLTVV.

The genes are TRBV18 and TRBJ1-4, with D tentatively TRBD1 (5 bases). The CDR3 runs to 15 residues. Deletions cut 1 base from V and 11 bases from J, with 17 bases between. CDR1 is KGHSH and CDR2 is LQKENI in the germline V gene. DNA for the CDR3: TGTGCCAGCTCACCACTTGCGAGTTACGGGGGGAAACTGTTTTTT. Translated: CASSPLASYGGKLFF.

There are a few counts of this clonotype. CDR3 amino acids: CSVERRGFNYGYTF. The CDR3 region has the DNA TGCAGCGTTGAAAGAAGGGGATTTAACTATGGCTACACCTTC. This chain connects TRBV29-1 to TRBJ1-2, with D possibly matching TRBD1 (5 bases). The CDR3 sequence is 14 residues long. The germline gives CDR1 SQVTM, CDR2 ANQGSEA. V lost 2 bases to trimming and J lost 1 base, with 11 bases between them.

This clonotype was detected a few times. The gene calls are TRBV19 and TRBJ1-1; D perhaps matches TRBD1 (6 bases). Germline-derived CDR1 and CDR2 are LNHDA and SQIVND (reference sequence). The length of the CDR3 is 14 residues. Between the trimmed V and J ends, which lost 0 bases and 6 bases, there was a span of 11 bases. This CDR3 is CASSIDRGGSEAFF. CDR3 coding DNA: TGTGCCAGTAGTATAGATCGCGGGGGCTCTGAAGCTTTCTTT.

This chain connects TRBV24-1 to TRBJ1-5, with no clear D. From germline, CDR1 is KGHDR and CDR2 SFDVKD. Between the trimmed V and J ends, which lost 4 bases and 1 base, there was a span of 10 bases. The CDR3 has 15 residues. Here the CDR3 reads CATSEGSGSNQPQHF. The CDR3 DNA sequence: TGTGCCACCAGTGAGGGGAGTGGGAGCAATCAGCCCCAGCATTTT.

This chain uses TRBV6-5 with TRBJ1-2, with D perhaps matching TRBD1 (6 bases). Trimming took off 6 bases at V and 3 bases at J, with 8 bases between the two ends. The CDR3 spans 12 residues. CDR1 and CDR2 from the germline V gene are MNHEY and SVGAGI. The CDR3 sequence: CASSKGDYGYTF. CDR3 nucleotides: TGTGCCAGCAGCAAGGGGGACTATGGCTACACCTTC.

This clonotype was observed a few times. The chain joins TRBV12-3 or TRBV12-4 to TRBJ2-3; 11 nucleotides match TRBD2. This CDR3 comprises 15 residues. V lost 6 bases and J lost 4; bases outside the gene matches: 6. The CDR3 sequence is CASRRLAGPADTQYF. CDR3 coding DNA: TGTGCCAGCAGGAGACTAGCGGGGCCCGCAGATACGCAGTATTTT.

The J gene is TRBJ1-1, the V gene TRBV7-9, with unresolved D. This CDR3 has 15 residues. The V gene's germline CDR1 is SEHNR and CDR2 FQNEAQ (reference sequence). The V and J ends lost 5 bases and 0 bases respectively, with 13 bases between them. The CDR3 coding sequence is TGTGCCAGCAGCGTTGGAACGTTATTGAACACTGAAGCTTTCTTT. Protein sequence: CASSVGTLLNTEAFF.

This clonotype has more than one count but fewer than ten. The chain joins TRBV27 to TRBJ2-1; possibly TRBD2 for D (7 bases). Germline loops: CDR1 MNHEY, CDR2 SMNVEV (reference sequence). This CDR3 spans 15 amino acids. The V end was cut by 3 bases, the J end by 4 bases, with 13 bases between. This chain's CDR3 is CASSLGRGPYNEQFF. CDR3 in DNA: TGTGCCAGCAGTTTGGGGCGGGGGCCATACAATGAGCAGTTCTTC.

The rearrangement joins TRBV4-3 to TRBJ2-3; the match to TRBD2 covers 7 bases. V lost 1 base to trimming and J lost 5 bases; unmatched junction nucleotides: 3. CDR1 and CDR2 from the germline V gene are LGHNA and YSLEER. The CDR3 is 14 residues long. The CDR3 spells CASSQAREEDTQYF. CDR3 nucleotide sequence: TGCGCCAGCAGCCAAGCACGGGAGGAAGATACGCAGTATTTT.

The chain recombines TRBV7-2 with TRBJ1-5; D gene ambiguous. This CDR3 contains 15 residues. Germline CDR1 is SGHTA and CDR2 is FQGNSA. The V end lost 0 bases, the J end lost 0 bases, and 6 bases lay between the germline ends. The CDR3, as DNA: TGTGCCAGCAGCTTAGCGCCGGATAGCAATCAGCCCCAGCATTTT. As protein: CASSLAPDSNQPQHF.

This clonotype was picked up a small number of times. The chain recombines TRBV5-1 with TRBJ2-5; the D gene is possibly TRBD2 (6 bases). CDR1 is SGHRS and CDR2 is YFSETQ in the germline V gene. This CDR3 is 16 amino acids long. V lost 3 bases, J lost 5 bases, and 20 bases lay in between. The chain's CDR3 is CASSSFRDWTAETQYF. In nucleotides, the CDR3 is TGCGCCAGCAGCTCGTTTAGGGACTGGACCGCGGAGACCCAGTACTTC.

This clonotype was seen only a few times. CDR3 amino acids: CASSQDLGGRNQPQHF. The CDR3 coding sequence is TGTGCCAGCAGTCAGGACCTGGGGGGACGCAATCAGCCCCAGCATTTT. V gene TRBV12-3 or TRBV12-4 combines with J gene TRBJ1-5; perhaps TRBD1 as D (5 bases). CDR3 length equals 16 residues. The V end lost 5 bases, the J end lost 2 bases, and 16 bases lay between the germline ends.

The gene calls are TRBV11-2 and TRBJ2-5; D is possibly TRBD1 (5 bases). The last part of the DNA fits TRBJ2-7 better; the J call may be wrong. The germline CDR1 and CDR2 sequences are SGHAT and FQNNGV. This CDR3 has 14 amino acids. The chain's CDR3 is CASSFTRVAYEQYF. The CDR3 DNA reads TGTGCCAGCAGCTTCACCAGGGTAGCCTACGAGCAGTACTTC.

J is TRBJ2-5 and V is TRBV28, with D perhaps TRBD1 or TRBD2 (5 bases each). The end of the DNA fits TRBJ2-7 better, so the J call may be wrong. The CDR3 covers 13 residues. Germline V gene lookup returns CDR1 MDHEN and CDR2 SYDVKM. The CDR3 is CASGPGTPYEQYF. The CDR3 DNA sequence: TGTGCCAGCGGGCCCGGGACCCCCTACGAGCAGTACTTC.

This clonotype was found a few times. CDR3 sequence: CASRQGLSGDLEADTQYF. Here the CDR3 DNA reads TGTGCCAGCAGGCAAGGGTTAAGCGGGGACTTAGAAGCAGATACGCAGTATTTT. This chain uses TRBV28 with TRBJ2-3, with 7 bases matching TRBD2. CDR1 and CDR2 (germline): MDHEN, SYDVKM. This CDR3 is 18 amino acids long. J lost 4 bases, V lost 6 bases, and 19 bases had no gene match. Filled out from reference TRBV28 and TRBJ2-3, the complete variable domain reads DVKVTQSSRYLVKRTGEKVFLECVQDMDHENMFWYRQDPGLGLRLIYFSYDVKMKEKGDIPEGYSVSREKKERFSLILESASTNQTSMYLCASRQGLSGDLEADTQYFGPGTRLTVL.

The DNA of the CDR3 is TGTGCCAGCACCCCAGGACTAGCGGCCACAGATACGCAGTATTTT. Translating gives CASTPGLAATDTQYF. V usage is TRBV6-6 and J usage is TRBJ2-3; 10 nucleotides align to TRBD2. J gave up 2 bases and V 7 bases, and 6 bases lay outside the gene matches. The germline V gene has CDR1 MNHNY and CDR2 SVGAGI (reference sequence). This CDR3 has 15 residues.

This clonotype turned up a few times. The chain joins TRBV6-1 to TRBJ2-1; the D is unclear. The germline V gene has CDR1 MNHNS and CDR2 SASEGT. Trimming took 1 base from V and 1 from J, leaving 8 bases between them. This CDR3 comprises 15 residues. As DNA, the CDR3 is TGTGCCAGCAGTGAAGTTGGACGGTCCTACAATGAGCAGTTCTTC. This sequence encodes CASSEVGRSYNEQFF.

This clonotype was seen a handful of times. The V call is TRBV10-3, the J call TRBJ2-5; 10 positions agree with TRBD1. Matching the DNA end better, TRBJ2-1 makes the J call doubtful. The length of the CDR3 is 15 residues. Germline CDR1 is ENHRY and CDR2 is SYGVKD. DNA of the CDR3: TGTGCCATCAGTGAGATAAGACAGGGGGCAAGTGAGCAGTTCTTC. It encodes CAISEIRQGASEQFF.

This chain links TRBV10-1 with TRBJ1-1; D unclear. Germline V gene sequence: CDR1 WNHNN, CDR2 SYGVQD (reference sequence). V was pared by 3 bases and J by 4 bases, with 6 bases between. The CDR3 is made up of 12 amino acids. The CDR3 sequence: CASSDASTEAFF. CDR3 DNA sequence: TGCGCCAGCAGTGACGCCAGCACTGAAGCTTTCTTT.